Presented here are 31 T cell receptor beta chains from one specimen sequenced in a study of blood T cell repertoires in COVID-19. The table came from immunoSEQ multiplex PCR; TCRdb's copy has only in-frame clones and leaves some out. Of about 83,000 clones in the sample, roughly 86% were seen once. The sequencing sample was made of peripheral blood. These receptors originate from a woman older than 75 in a cohort sampled during active or convalescent COVID-19.

V and J are TRBV2 and TRBJ2-7; 8 nucleotides match TRBD1. CDR3 length equals 12 residues. Germline loops: CDR1 SNHLY, CDR2 FYNNEI. V lost 6 bases, J lost 3 bases, and 1 base stayed unmatched. The chain's CDR3 is CASRGTGYEQYV. DNA for the CDR3: TGTGCCAGCAGGGGGACAGGCTACGAGCAGTACGTC.

V is TRBV6-5 and J is TRBJ2-5; 9 bases match TRBD1. The CDR3 has 15 amino acids. The V segment lost 2 bases and the J segment 5 bases; nucleotides outside the gene matches: 6. Germline CDR1 reads MNHEY; CDR2 reads SVGAGI. DNA for the CDR3: TGTGCCAGCAGTTACCCTTGGACAGGGGAGGAGACCCAGTACTTC. Translation gives CASSYPWTGEETQYF.

V is TRBV28 and J is TRBJ1-5; 9 nucleotides match TRBD1. Germline V gives CDR1 MDHEN, CDR2 SYDVKM. V lost 6 bases and J lost 0; bases outside the gene matches: 12. The CDR3 totals 18 residues. The CDR3 nucleotides are TGTGCCAGCAGCTCCCTGGTGGACAGGGGATATAGCAATCAGCCCCAGCATTTT. Its protein product is CASSSLVDRGYSNQPQHF.

This clone was observed a single time. J is TRBJ2-3 and V is TRBV30, with D hard to call. Germline V lookup: CDR1 GTSNPN, CDR2 SVGIG (reference sequence). Trimming left V 5 bases short and J 0 bases short, with 15 bases between. This CDR3 contains 15 residues. The CDR3 DNA reads TGTGCCTGGGGGGTTACGGTCCTTAGCACAGATACGCAGTATTTT. Translated, it gives CAWGVTVLSTDTQYF.

The CDR3 DNA reads TGTGCCAGAAGCTTTAACAGGAGCTCCTACGAGCAGTACGTC. This gives the protein CARSFNRSSYEQYV. The V gene is TRBV5-3, the J gene TRBJ2-7; possible D gene TRBD1, 5 bases. TRBV5-3 is known as an ORF, though its function is uncertain. V dropped 2 bases and J dropped 0 bases, with 9 bases sitting between them. This CDR3 has 14 residues.

As regards this clone: The junction and the germline gene differ at one end; a read error may be behind it. This chain connects TRBV5-4 to TRBJ2-1, with D uncertain. Per germline, CDR1 SGHNT and CDR2 YYREEE (reference sequence). This CDR3 comprises 15 residues. CDR3 region: CASRLGGTQYNEQFF. The CDR3 coding sequence is TGTGCCAGCAGGTTGGGCGGCACCCAGTACAATGAGCAGTTCTTC. The variable domain in full, completed from reference TRBV5-4 and TRBJ2-1, reads ETGVTQSPTHLIKTRGQQVTLRCSSQSGHNTVSWYQQALGQGPQFIFQYYREEENGRGNFPPRFSGLQFPNYSSELNVNALELDDSALYLCASRLGGTQYNEQFFGPGTRLTVL.

This chain joins TRBV18 and TRBJ1-1; TRBD1 agrees at 7 bases. The germline V gene has CDR1 KGHSH and CDR2 LQKENI. This CDR3 contains 14 residues. V trimming: 4 bases; J trimming: 1 base; junction bases outside the gene matches: 3. CDR3 sequence: CASSRQGTNTEAFF. In nucleotides, the CDR3 is TGTGCCAGCTCACGACAGGGTACGAACACTGAAGCTTTCTTT.

The chain combines TRBV7-3 with TRBJ2-3; tentatively, D is TRBD2 (7 bases). Per the germline V gene, CDR1 is SGHTA and CDR2 is FQGTGA. There are 14 residues in the CDR3. V dropped 6 bases and J dropped 5 bases, with 15 bases sitting between them. The CDR3 sequence is CASSKGGSVDTQYF. For the CDR3, the DNA is TGTGCCAGCAGTAAGGGGGGGTCGGTAGATACGCAGTATTTT.

The J gene is TRBJ1-4, the V gene TRBV30; D call uncertain. From germline, CDR1 is GTSNPN and CDR2 SVGIG (reference sequence). This CDR3 region has 12 residues. Between the trimmed V and J ends, which lost 1 base and 7 bases, there was a span of 7 bases. The CDR3 sequence is CAWSAHAEKLFF. DNA for the CDR3: TGTGCCTGGAGTGCACATGCTGAAAAACTGTTTTTT. The full variable domain, in which reference TRBV30 and TRBJ1-4 provide the parts outside the CDR3, is SQTIHQWPATLVQPVGSPLSLECTVEGTSNPNLYWYRQAAGRGLQLLFYSVGIGQISSEVPQNLSASRPQDRQFILSSKKLLLSDSGFYLCAWSAHAEKLFFGSGTQLSVL.

The J gene is TRBJ2-7, the V gene TRBV10-1; 8 bases align to TRBD1. CDR3 length equals 13 residues. Germline CDR1 reads WNHNN; CDR2 reads SYGVQD (reference sequence). With 5 bases clipped from V and 5 bases from J, the junction kept 5 bases outside the gene matches. The CDR3 loop reads CASSTGQANEQYF. The CDR3 region has the DNA TGCGCCAGCAGTACGGGACAGGCAAACGAGCAGTACTTC.

A note on this clone: A clone one base away is much larger, so this may be a read error. This rearrangement joins TRBV5-4 to TRBJ1-2; 7 bases are shared with TRBD1. Germline assignment: CDR1 SGHNT and CDR2 YYREEE (reference sequence). The CDR3 totals 14 residues. The CDR3 DNA is TGTGCCAGCAGCCAGACAGGGACCTTTGACGGCTACATCTTC. This sequence encodes CASSQTGTFDGYIF.

This clone was found once. This chain connects TRBV10-3 to TRBJ1-2, with D tentatively TRBD1 (5 bases). V lost 7 bases and J lost 2, with 8 bases in between. This CDR3 has 12 residues. CDR1 and CDR2 from the germline V gene are ENHRY and SYGVKD. The CDR3 sequence is CAITAGNYGYTF. The CDR3 nucleotides read TGTGCCATCACAGCAGGGAACTATGGCTACACCTTC.

This clone was seen once. This rearrangement joins TRBV3-1 (or the pseudogene TRBV3-2) to TRBJ2-3, with D hard to call. Looked up from germline, CDR1 is LGHDT and CDR2 is YNNKEL (reference sequence). The V end was cut by 4 bases, the J end by 0 bases, with 11 bases between. The CDR3 length is 15 residues. CDR3 DNA sequence: TGTGCCAGCAGCCCCTTATCCCAGAGCACAGATACGCAGTATTTT. Translation gives CASSPLSQSTDTQYF.

This chain links TRBV28 with TRBJ2-1; 7 bases align to TRBD1. Germline values: CDR1 MDHEN, CDR2 SYDVKM. J gave up 5 bases and V 3 bases, and 10 bases lay outside the gene matches. This CDR3 spans 16 amino acids. This chain's CDR3 is CASSFAPGTDNNEQFF. The CDR3 DNA reads as TGTGCCAGCAGTTTTGCACCCGGGACAGACAACAATGAGCAGTTCTTC. The variable domain in full, completed from reference TRBV28 and TRBJ2-1, reads DVKVTQSSRYLVKRTGEKVFLECVQDMDHENMFWYRQDPGLGLRLIYFSYDVKMKEKGDIPEGYSVSREKKERFSLILESASTNQTSMYLCASSFAPGTDNNEQFFGPGTRLTVL.

This chain links TRBV28 with TRBJ2-7; 8 bases line up with TRBD1. The CDR3 totals 15 residues. Unmatched junction bases numbered 6, after V lost 5 bases and J lost 0 bases. Germline CDR1 is MDHEN and CDR2 is SYDVKM. The CDR3 DNA sequence: TGTGCCAGCAGTCCACCCGGGACAGGCTCCTACGAGCAGTACTTC. Translating it yields CASSPPGTGSYEQYF.

The chain combines TRBV19 with TRBJ2-3; D perhaps matches TRBD2 (5 bases). Trimming cost V 8 bases and J 0 bases, with 6 bases left between them. Germline V lookup: CDR1 LNHDA, CDR2 SQIVND (reference sequence). The CDR3 is made up of 12 amino acids. CDR3 sequence (DNA): TGTGCCAGTTCGGGGAGCACAGATACGCAGTATTTT. Protein product: CASSGSTDTQYF.

This sequence joins TRBV7-9 and TRBJ1-2; D is possibly TRBD1 (6 bases). CDR1 is SEHNR and CDR2 is FQNEAQ in the germline V gene (reference sequence). This CDR3 is 14 amino acids long. The V gene lost 5 bases and the J gene lost 0 bases, with 10 bases spanning the gap. The CDR3 sequence is CASSPRTANYGYTF. The CDR3 bases are TGTGCCAGCAGCCCAAGGACAGCTAACTATGGCTACACCTTC.

V gene TRBV18 combines with J gene TRBJ2-7, with 8 bases fitting TRBD1. V shed 6 bases and J 6 bases; nucleotides not matched to a gene: 7. In germline, CDR1 is KGHSH, CDR2 LQKENI. The CDR3 length is 13 residues. CDR3 DNA sequence: TGTGCCAGCTCCCAGGGGGCTAATTCCGAGCAGTACTTC. The encoded protein is CASSQGANSEQYF.

The chain recombines TRBV7-3 with TRBJ1-2; 11 nucleotides line up with TRBD1. Germline CDR1 SGHTA, CDR2 FQGTGA. The CDR3 sequence is 14 residues long. The ends lost 3 bases at V and 5 bases at J; junction bases unmatched: 2. The CDR3 spells CASSLGQGVYGYTF. CDR3 nucleotides: TGTGCCAGCAGCTTGGGACAGGGGGTTTATGGCTACACCTTC.

This rearrangement joins TRBV25-1 to TRBJ2-1; TRBD1 aligns across 10 bases. The CDR3 has 17 amino acids. The ends lost 2 bases at V and 5 bases at J; junction bases unmatched: 9. Germline CDR1 reads MGHDK; CDR2 reads SYGVNS. The CDR3 DNA is TGTGCCAGCAGTGAACGATCGACAGGGGGCTTCCACAATGAGCAGTTCTTC. Residues: CASSERSTGGFHNEQFF.

This chain joins TRBV5-1 and TRBJ1-5; D unclear. In germline, CDR1 is SGHRS, CDR2 YFSETQ. V was cut by 0 bases and J by 7 bases, with 11 bases left in between. The CDR3 is 14 residues long. CDR3: CASSLGGSQQPQHF. DNA of the CDR3: TGCGCCAGCAGCTTGGGAGGGAGTCAGCAGCCCCAGCATTTT.

This CDR3 is CASSSEHSRSYNEQFF. The CDR3, as DNA: TGTGCCAGCAGTTCCGAACATTCGAGGTCCTACAATGAGCAGTTCTTC. The chain recombines TRBV27 with TRBJ2-1, with D unresolved. The germline gives CDR1 MNHEY, CDR2 SMNVEV (reference sequence). This CDR3 is built from 16 residues. V was clipped by 4 bases and J by 1 base, with 14 bases between them.

This clone was detected only once. CDR3 nucleotides: TGTGCCAGCAGGGAGCCCTTGACAGGGACCGAGCAGTACGTC. As protein: CASREPLTGTEQYV. V is TRBV6-5 and J is TRBJ2-7, with 7 bases fitting TRBD1. Germline V gives CDR1 MNHEY, CDR2 SVGAGI. The V gene end was trimmed by 6 bases and the J gene end by 6 bases; junction bases not matched to a gene: 11. The CDR3 is made up of 14 amino acids.

J is TRBJ1-2 and V is TRBV5-5; unclear D gene. This CDR3 contains 14 residues. Trimming stripped 0 bases from V and 8 bases from J, with 14 bases between. Germline assignment: CDR1 SGHKS and CDR2 YYEKEE (reference sequence). CDR3 bases: TGTGCCAGCAGCTTGGGGTTCGCCATGGAGGGCTACACCTTC. Translation: CASSLGFAMEGYTF. Full variable domain (rest looked up from reference TRBV5-5 and TRBJ1-2): DAGVTQSPTHLIKTRGQQVTLRCSPISGHKSVSWYQQVLGQGPQFIFQYYEKEERGRGNFPDRFSARQFPNYSSELNVNALLLGDSALYLCASSLGFAMEGYTFGSGTRLTVV.

The chain recombines TRBV6-1 with TRBJ2-7; 10 positions match TRBD2. CDR3 length: 16 residues. The junction had 11 bases not matched to a gene; V was cut back by 7 bases and J by 2 bases. CDR1 and CDR2 from the germline V gene are MNHNS and SASEGT. The CDR3 reads CASNDARTSGAYEQYF. The CDR3 DNA follows: TGTGCCAGCAATGACGCCCGGACTAGCGGAGCCTACGAGCAGTACTTC.

The chain links TRBV6-1 to TRBJ1-6; 7 nucleotides match TRBD1. Germline CDR1 MNHNS, CDR2 SASEGT. CDR3 length equals 16 residues. The V gene end was trimmed by 1 base and the J gene end by 5 bases; junction bases not matched to a gene: 5. The CDR3 bases are TGTGCCAGCAGTGAAGTAGGGGGCTTGGATAATTCACCCCTCCACTTT. This translates into CASSEVGGLDNSPLHF.

V gene TRBV29-1 combines with J gene TRBJ2-7; 11 nucleotides align to TRBD2. The CDR3 contains 15 residues. CDR1 is SQVTM and CDR2 is ANQGSEA in the germline V gene. Trimming took 6 bases from V and 0 from J; bases not matched to a gene: 7. The CDR3 nucleotides read TGCAGCGTCGCCGGGACTAGCGGTAGCTCCTACGAGCAGTACTTC. It encodes CSVAGTSGSSYEQYF.

As regards this clone: One end of the junction fails to match germline, which may point to a read error. The chain couples TRBV7-7 to TRBJ2-1; D is undetermined. CDR1 SSHAT and CDR2 FNYEAQ come from the germline V gene (reference sequence). The CDR3 totals 13 residues. The CDR3 region is CASSLFYLTEQFF. The CDR3 bases are TGTGCTAGCAGCTTATTCTACCTCACTGAGCAGTTCTTC.

The chain is built from TRBV6-1 and TRBJ1-3; D is possibly TRBD1 (6 bases). CDR1 and CDR2 (germline): MNHNS, SASEGT. This CDR3 spans 15 amino acids. V lost 3 bases to trimming and J lost 0 bases, with 9 bases between them. The CDR3 spells CASSEGQVSGNTIYF. CDR3 nucleotides: TGTGCCAGCAGTGAGGGACAAGTCTCTGGAAACACCATATATTTT.

The V call is TRBV7-6, the J call TRBJ2-7; weak D call: TRBD2 (5 bases). The CDR3 covers 14 residues. Germline V CDR1 and CDR2: SGHVS, FNYEAQ. V gave up 4 bases and J gave up 1 base, with 11 bases separating them. In DNA, the CDR3 is TGTGCCAGCAGCTCGCCCGGGATTTCCTACGAGCAGTACTTC. It is translated as CASSSPGISYEQYF.

This rearrangement joins TRBV28 to TRBJ2-7; 12 bases align to TRBD2. The CDR3 loop spans 13 amino acids. The germline V gene encodes CDR1 MDHEN and CDR2 SYDVKM. The V gene end was trimmed by 6 bases and the J gene end by 3 bases; junction bases not matched to a gene: 0. The CDR3 spells CASRTSGSYEQYF. The CDR3 DNA reads as TGTGCCAGCAGGACTAGCGGGAGCTACGAGCAGTACTTC.